Reported below is one T cell receptor beta chain. Germline V gives CDR1 SNHLY, CDR2 FYNNEI. V was clipped by 3 bases and J by 2 bases, with 11 bases between them. The CDR3 length is 15 residues. Covering alpha and beta chains, TRAV- and TRBV-specific primers were used for the first-strand cDNA. Over approximately 19 PCR cycles, TCRs were amplified from a constant-region primer and V-primer adapter. MiXCR was run by TCRdb on the reads, yielding one entry per CDR3 protein. The table lists tens of thousands of distinct CDR3 sequences, roughly 30% of them singletons. The sample comes from a study of low-dose radiotherapy and immunotherapy resistance in tumors. For the study at large: Treatment of Cohort 2 consisted of 1 Gy per fraction every two weeks, amounting to 13 Gy over 26 weeks. Patients were treated with intravenous nivolumab at 240 mg every two weeks and were also dosed with ipilimumab at 1 mg/kg every six weeks.

As to time point: before trial treatment. Donors received nivolumab, ipilimumab, aspirin, low-dose cyclophosphamide and low-dose radiotherapy. Patients eligible had advanced solid tumors without tumor-infiltrating lymphocytes. V is TRBV2 and J is TRBJ2-1; weak D call: TRBD2 (6 bases). Specimen: PBMCs, collected before treatment. The sequence came from a female donor with ovarian cancer. The CDR3 DNA sequence: TGTGCCAGCAGTGACTTTGCGGGGACCTACAATGAGCAGTTCTTC. This translates into CASSDFAGTYNEQFF.